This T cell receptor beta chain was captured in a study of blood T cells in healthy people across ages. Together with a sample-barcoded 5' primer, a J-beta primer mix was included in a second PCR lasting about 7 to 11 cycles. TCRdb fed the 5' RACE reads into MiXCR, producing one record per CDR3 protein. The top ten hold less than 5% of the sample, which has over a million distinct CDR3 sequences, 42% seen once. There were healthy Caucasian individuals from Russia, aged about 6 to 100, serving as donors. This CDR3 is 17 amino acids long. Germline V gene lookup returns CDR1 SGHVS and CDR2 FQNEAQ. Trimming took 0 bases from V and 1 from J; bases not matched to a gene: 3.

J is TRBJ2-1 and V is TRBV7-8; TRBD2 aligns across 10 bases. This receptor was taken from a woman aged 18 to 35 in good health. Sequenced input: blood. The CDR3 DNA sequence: TGTGCCAGCAGCTTAGCAGTAGCGGGAGGTTCCTACAATGAGCAGTTCTTC. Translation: CASSLAVAGGSYNEQFF.